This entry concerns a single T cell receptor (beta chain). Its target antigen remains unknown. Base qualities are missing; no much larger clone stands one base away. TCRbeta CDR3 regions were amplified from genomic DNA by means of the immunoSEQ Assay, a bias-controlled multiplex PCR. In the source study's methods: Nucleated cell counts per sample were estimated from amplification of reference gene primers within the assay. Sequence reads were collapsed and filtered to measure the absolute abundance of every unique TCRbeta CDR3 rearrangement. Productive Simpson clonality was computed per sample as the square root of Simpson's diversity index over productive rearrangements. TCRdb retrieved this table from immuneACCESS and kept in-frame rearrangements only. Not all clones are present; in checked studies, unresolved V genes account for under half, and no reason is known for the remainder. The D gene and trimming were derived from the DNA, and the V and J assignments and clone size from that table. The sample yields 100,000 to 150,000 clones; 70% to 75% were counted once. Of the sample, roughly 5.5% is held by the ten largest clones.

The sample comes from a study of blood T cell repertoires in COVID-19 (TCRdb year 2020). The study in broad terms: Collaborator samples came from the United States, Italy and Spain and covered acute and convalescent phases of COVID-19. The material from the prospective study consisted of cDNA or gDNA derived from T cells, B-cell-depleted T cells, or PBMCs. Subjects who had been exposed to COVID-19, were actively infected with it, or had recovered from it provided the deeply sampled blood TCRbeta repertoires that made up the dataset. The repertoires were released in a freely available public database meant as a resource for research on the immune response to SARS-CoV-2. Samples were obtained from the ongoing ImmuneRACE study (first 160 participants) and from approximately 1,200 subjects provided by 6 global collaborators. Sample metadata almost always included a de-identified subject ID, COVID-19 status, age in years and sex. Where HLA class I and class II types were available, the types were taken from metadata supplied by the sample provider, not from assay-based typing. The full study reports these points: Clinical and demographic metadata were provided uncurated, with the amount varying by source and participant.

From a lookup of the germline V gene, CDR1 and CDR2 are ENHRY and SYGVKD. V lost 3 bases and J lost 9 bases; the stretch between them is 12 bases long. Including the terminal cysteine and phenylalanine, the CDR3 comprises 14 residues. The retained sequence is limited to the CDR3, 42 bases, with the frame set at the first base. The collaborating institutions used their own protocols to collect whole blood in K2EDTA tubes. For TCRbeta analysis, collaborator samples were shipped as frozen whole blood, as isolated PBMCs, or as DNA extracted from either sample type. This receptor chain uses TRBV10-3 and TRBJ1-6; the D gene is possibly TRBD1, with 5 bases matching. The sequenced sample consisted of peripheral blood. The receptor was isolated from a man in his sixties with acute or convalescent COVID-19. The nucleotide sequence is TGTGCCATCAGTGACGGCAGGGTAACTTCACCCCTCCACTTT. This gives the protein CAISDGRVTSPLHF.